Below, 19 T cell receptor beta chains from the same sample are listed, as sequenced in a study of naive and memory T cell subsets. Treatment denoted: skin biopsy from PPD injection site in Mantoux-positive individual. TCR cDNA received a 3' ligated oligonucleotide that carried a UMI. The SP2 primer and nested alpha and beta constant region primers amplified ligated cDNA in four rounds. MiXCR, run by TCRdb on the UMI-ligation and nested PCR reads, gives a single entry per CDR3 protein. The table includes 30,000 to 35,000 distinct CDR3 sequences, under 8.5% detected once. Here the sequenced sample was skin, taken from a tuberculin skin test site. The receptors stem from an adult in good health.

This clonotype was recorded at least ten times. The chain recombines TRBV6-5 with TRBJ2-7, with 8 bases aligning to TRBD2. Germline V CDR1 and CDR2: MNHEY, SVGAGI. The CDR3 sequence is 15 residues long. V shed 0 bases and J 5 bases; nucleotides not matched to a gene: 6. The CDR3 loop reads CASSYSGGGPDEQYF. As DNA, the CDR3 is TGTGCCAGCAGTTACTCTGGCGGGGGGCCTGACGAGCAGTACTTC.

As regards this clonotype: A clone one base away is much larger, so this may be a read error. The conserved closing phenylalanine or tryptophan is absent in this CDR3, likely reflecting a read error. The chain couples TRBV5-6 to TRBJ2-1, with 7 bases identical to TRBD1. The J segment lost 4 bases and the V segment lost 0 bases, leaving 10 bases of the junction unmatched. This CDR3 spans 17 amino acids. Germline V gene sequence: CDR1 SGHDT, CDR2 YYEEEE. The DNA of the CDR3 is TGTGCCAGCAGCTTGGGATTGTCGGACAGGATATACAATGAGCAGTTCATC. It yields the protein CASSLGLSDRIYNEQFI.

This clonotype came up many times. The genes are TRBV12-3 or TRBV12-4 and TRBJ2-3; 13 bases line up with TRBD2. J was trimmed by 1 base and V by 3 bases; bases with no gene match: 1. This CDR3 region has 16 residues. CDR3 sequence reads: CASSFGLAGGTDTQYF. The CDR3 DNA reads as TGTGCCAGCAGTTTTGGACTAGCGGGGGGCACAGATACGCAGTATTTT.

This clonotype was observed at least ten times. This chain uses TRBV5-1 with TRBJ2-7; D may be TRBD1 or TRBD2 (5 bases each). The germline gives CDR1 SGHRS, CDR2 YFSETQ. Trimming removed 0 bases at V and 5 bases at J, with 18 bases between. This CDR3 has 16 residues. The chain's CDR3 is CASSLEIQGPAHEQYF. The CDR3 nucleotides are TGCGCCAGCAGCTTGGAGATCCAGGGACCGGCTCACGAGCAGTACTTC. The variable domain in full, completed from reference TRBV5-1 and TRBJ2-7, reads KAGVTQTPRYLIKTRGQQVTLSCSPISGHRSVSWYQQTPGQGLQFLFEYFSETQRNKGNFPGRFSGRQFSNSRSEMNVSTLELGDSALYLCASSLEIQGPAHEQYFGPGTRLTVT.

This clonotype was seen at least ten times. The gene calls are TRBV12-3 or TRBV12-4 and TRBJ1-2; possible D gene TRBD1, 5 bases. The CDR3 length is 17 residues. V shed 8 bases and J shed 3 bases, with 25 bases lying between them. This CDR3 is CASLSLSPGTRDYGYTF. The CDR3 DNA reads as TGTGCCAGCCTTAGCCTTTCCCCCGGGACCAGAGACTATGGCTACACCTTC.

This clonotype was seen ten or more times. The chain links TRBV4-2 to TRBJ2-5; no clear D gene. Germline-derived CDR1 and CDR2 are LGHNA and YNFKEQ. V was trimmed by 0 bases and J by 3 bases, leaving 8 bases between them. CDR3 size: 14 residues. The CDR3 nucleotides read TGTGCCAGCAGCCAAGAGGTGGCGGAAGAGACCCAGTACTTC. Translation gives CASSQEVAEETQYF.

This clonotype appeared many times. The chain joins TRBV12-3 or TRBV12-4 to TRBJ1-5, with TRBD1 matching 9 bases. The CDR3 length is 17 residues. V trimming: 6 bases; J trimming: 2 bases; junction bases outside the gene matches: 11. CDR3 nucleotides: TGTGCCAGCAGGAGAGGGACAGGGACGTCCGGCAATCAGCCCCAGCATTTT. This translates into CASRRGTGTSGNQPQHF.

A few counts support this clonotype. The rearrangement links TRBV14 to TRBJ1-6, with 7 bases that match TRBD1. V was clipped by 1 base and J by 3 bases; unmatched bases: 15. This CDR3 comprises 20 residues. Germline values: CDR1 SGHDN, CDR2 FVKESK. The CDR3 loop reads CASSQAQTGSGYRYNSPLHF. CDR3 DNA: TGTGCCAGCAGCCAAGCGCAGACAGGGAGCGGCTATCGCTATAATTCACCCCTCCACTTT.

This chain uses TRBV12-3 or TRBV12-4 with TRBJ1-1; TRBD1 is a possible D gene (5 bases). There are 13 residues in the CDR3. The ends were cut back, 4 bases at V and 11 bases at J, with 17 bases in the middle. In DNA, the CDR3 is TGTGCCAGCAGTTCCGGGACTAGCACTGTGGCTTTCTTT. This gives the protein CASSSGTSTVAFF.

In this sample, this clonotype turned up a few times. The rearrangement joins TRBV3-1 to TRBJ1-2; D may be TRBD1 (6 bases). The V end was cut by 0 bases, the J end by 4 bases, with 15 bases between. The length of the CDR3 is 16 residues. Looked up from germline, CDR1 is LGHDT and CDR2 is YNNKEL (reference sequence). The CDR3 here is CASSQEAGRGSYGYTF. CDR3 bases: TGTGCCAGCAGCCAAGAGGCGGGCAGGGGCTCCTATGGCTACACCTTC.

The table lists this clonotype with many counts. The V and J genes are TRBV5-6 and TRBJ2-7; 7 nucleotides line up with TRBD2. The CDR3 consists of 13 residues. Germline-derived CDR1 and CDR2 are SGHDT and YYEEEE. V was clipped by 9 bases and J by 0 bases; unmatched bases: 6. The DNA of the CDR3 is TGTGCCACCCGGGGGGTATCCTCCTACGAGCAGTACTTC. Its translation: CATRGVSSYEQYF.

The sample holds many counts of this clonotype. V usage is TRBV5-8 and J usage is TRBJ2-5, with D tentatively TRBD2 (7 bases). From germline, CDR1 is SGHTS and CDR2 YDEGEE. Trimming cost V 7 bases and J 5 bases, with 12 bases left between them. The CDR3 runs to 12 residues. CDR3 amino acids: CASGGGRETQYF. CDR3 nucleotide sequence: TGTGCCAGCGGGGGGGGCCGGGAGACCCAGTACTTC.

This clonotype was counted many times. The V gene is TRBV6-5, the J gene TRBJ2-5; 11 bases match TRBD2. This CDR3 is 15 amino acids long. Trimming cost V 5 bases and J 4 bases; bases outside gene matches: 6. Germline values: CDR1 MNHEY, CDR2 SVGAGI. In DNA form, the CDR3 reads TGTGCCAGCAGTAAGACTAGCGGGGACCGAGAGACCCAGTACTTC. It yields the protein CASSKTSGDRETQYF.

This clonotype was seen repeatedly, ten times or more. The CDR3 is CASPEAGMNTEAFF. The CDR3 DNA is TGTGCCAGCCCTGAGGCAGGGATGAACACTGAAGCTTTCTTT. The chain combines TRBV2 with TRBJ1-1, with D perhaps matching TRBD1 (5 bases). V was shortened by 8 bases and J by 0 bases, with 13 bases between the two germline ends. The germline V gene encodes CDR1 SNHLY and CDR2 FYNNEI. The CDR3 is 14 residues long. Combining the CDR3 with reference TRBV2 and TRBJ1-1 gives the whole variable domain EPEVTQTPSHQVTQMGQEVILRCVPISNHLYFYWYRQILGQKVEFLVSFYNNEISEKSEIFDDQFSVERPDGSNFTLKIRSTKLEDSAMYFCASPEAGMNTEAFFGQGTRLTVV.

This CDR3 is CASSPNSGGAAETQYF. CDR3 bases: TGTGCCAGCAGCCCTAATAGCGGGGGGGCGGCAGAGACCCAGTACTTC. This chain joins TRBV3-1 and TRBJ2-5; 11 bases line up with TRBD2. CDR1 is LGHDT and CDR2 is YNNKEL in the germline V gene (reference sequence). Unmatched junction bases numbered 8, after V lost 4 bases and J lost 4 bases. The CDR3 is made up of 16 amino acids.

This clonotype has a count of ten or more. V and J are TRBV6-6 and TRBJ2-3; 8 positions agree with TRBD1. Germline V gives CDR1 MNHNY, CDR2 SVGAGI (reference sequence). This CDR3 region has 15 residues. J was trimmed by 6 bases and V by 2 bases; bases with no gene match: 7. The CDR3, as DNA: TGTGCCAGCAGTTACGCAGACAGGGGCCTTGATACGCAGTATTTT. It translates to CASSYADRGLDTQYF.

This clonotype was observed many times. The rearrangement links TRBV12-5 to TRBJ2-3; the D is unclear. Trimming stripped 3 bases from V and 6 bases from J, with 16 bases between. The V gene's germline CDR1 is LGHNT and CDR2 FRNRAP. CDR3 size: 15 residues. CDR3 residues: CASGLSRASLDTQYF. The CDR3 nucleotides read TGTGCTAGTGGTTTAAGTAGGGCCTCCCTCGATACGCAGTATTTT.

This clonotype was detected many times. The genes are TRBV6-4 and TRBJ2-7; 7 bases are a match to TRBD1. The CDR3 has 14 residues. The V gene's germline CDR1 is MRHNA and CDR2 SNTAGT. V gave up 4 bases and J gave up 5 bases; unmatched junction bases: 8. The chain's CDR3 is CASSVRQGLDEQYF. The DNA for the CDR3 is TGTGCCAGCAGTGTACGACAGGGTTTGGACGAGCAGTACTTC.

This clonotype was picked up many times. The rearrangement uses TRBV19 and TRBJ1-1, with a possible D match to TRBD1 (5 bases). Germline V gene sequence: CDR1 LNHDA, CDR2 SQIVND (reference sequence). The V end lost 5 bases, the J end lost 1 base, and 11 bases lay between the germline ends. The CDR3 loop spans 14 amino acids. The CDR3 DNA follows: TGTGCCAGTAGTGTACTCGGGGGGAACACTGAAGCTTTCTTT. Protein sequence: CASSVLGGNTEAFF.